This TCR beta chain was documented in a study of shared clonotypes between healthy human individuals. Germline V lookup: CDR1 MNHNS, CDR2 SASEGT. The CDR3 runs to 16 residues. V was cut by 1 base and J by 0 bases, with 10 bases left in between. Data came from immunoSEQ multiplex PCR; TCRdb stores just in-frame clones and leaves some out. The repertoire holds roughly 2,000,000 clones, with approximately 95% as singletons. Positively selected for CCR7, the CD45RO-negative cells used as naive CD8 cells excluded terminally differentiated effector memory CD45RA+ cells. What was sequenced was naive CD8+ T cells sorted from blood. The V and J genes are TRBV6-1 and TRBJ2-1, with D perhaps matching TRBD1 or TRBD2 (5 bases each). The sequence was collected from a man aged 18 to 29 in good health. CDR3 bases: TGTGCCAGCAGTGAAGTGGTGGGGGTCTCCTACAATGAGCAGTTCTTC. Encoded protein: CASSEVVGVSYNEQFF.